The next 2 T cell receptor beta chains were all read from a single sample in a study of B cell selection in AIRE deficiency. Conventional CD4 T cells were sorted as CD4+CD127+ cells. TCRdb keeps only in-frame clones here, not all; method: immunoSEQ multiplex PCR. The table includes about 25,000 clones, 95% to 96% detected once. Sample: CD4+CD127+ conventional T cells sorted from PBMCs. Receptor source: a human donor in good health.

The chain's CDR3 is CASSLRQGARDEQYF. DNA for the CDR3: TGTGCCAGCAGTTTACGACAGGGGGCGAGGGATGAGCAGTACTTC. This chain uses TRBV6-5 with TRBJ2-7, with 10 bases that match TRBD1. V dropped 4 bases and J dropped 7; count of bases not matched to a gene: 10. Per germline, CDR1 MNHEY and CDR2 SVGAGI. The CDR3 totals 15 residues.

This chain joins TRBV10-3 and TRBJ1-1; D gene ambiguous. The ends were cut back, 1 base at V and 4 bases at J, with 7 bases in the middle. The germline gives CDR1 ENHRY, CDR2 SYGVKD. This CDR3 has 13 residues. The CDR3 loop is CAISELDSTEAFF. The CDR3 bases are TGTGCCATCAGTGAGTTGGATTCCACTGAAGCTTTCTTT.